This is a list of T cell receptor beta chains from one sample in a study of beta chain features in type 1 diabetes. Produced via immunoSEQ multiplex PCR; TCRdb's table is partial and in-frame only. The sample has about 180,000 clones, more than 10% seen once. The source material was central memory CD4+ T cells from blood. Source of these receptors: a woman aged 18-29 years in good health. Both conserved end residues are part of each CDR3. D genes are given only for firm matches. Clone size, where shown, is once, few, many, or a class for clones that have expanded.

j_call,v_call,d_call,clone_size,cdr3_nt,cdr3_aa
TRBJ2-7,TRBV28,NA,NA,TGTGCCTCGGACCTCAGGGGCGGCGAGCAGTACTTC,CASDLRGGEQYF
TRBJ1-5,TRBV30,TRBD1,NA,TGTGCCTGGGGGACAGGAATCCTATATAGCAATCAGCCCCAGCATTTT,CAWGTGILYSNQPQHF
TRBJ2-1,TRBV20-1,NA,few,TGCAGTGCTAGTGCGACAAGCCAACAGTTCTTC,CSASATSQQFF
TRBJ1-3,TRBV29-1,NA,few,TGCAGCGTTATACAGGGAAACTCTGGAAACACCATATATTTT,CSVIQGNSGNTIYF
TRBJ1-2,TRBV28,TRBD1,NA,TGTGCCAGCAGCCAGATGGGGGGACAGTATAACTATGGCTACACCTTC,CASSQMGGQYNYGYTF
TRBJ2-5,TRBV5-4,TRBD1,NA,TGTGCCAGCAGCTTGGTAGGGGGCGCTTTGCCAGAGACCCAGTACTTC,CASSLVGGALPETQYF
TRBJ2-7,TRBV29-1,TRBD2,NA,TGCAGCGTCGGCCTTAGCGGGAGAGGTCGCTACGAGCAGTACTTC,CSVGLSGRGRYEQYF
TRBJ2-3,TRBV14,TRBD2,NA,TGTGCCAGCAGCCAACGAGAGCGGGAGGGCCGTGGGATCACAGATACGCAGTATTTT,CASSQREREGRGITDTQYF
TRBJ2-7,TRBV5-1,TRBD1,NA,TGCGCCAGCAAATACACAGGGGGCGAAGAGCAGTACTTC,CASKYTGGEEQYF
TRBJ2-1,TRBV4-1,TRBD2,few,TGCGCCAGCAGCCAGAGGGGGGCCGGGACTAGCGGGAACAATGAGCAGTTCTTC,CASSQRGAGTSGNNEQFF
TRBJ1-1,TRBV2,NA,NA,TGTGCCAGCAGACTTCAGGGCACTGAAGCTTTCTTT,CASRLQGTEAFF
TRBJ1-2,TRBV19,NA,few,TGTGCCAGTAGTATTCCAGCGGGCCGGGGATATGGCTACACCTTC,CASSIPAGRGYGYTF
TRBJ2-7,TRBV28,TRBD2,NA,TGTGCCAGCTTACCGGGACTACCTCCCTACGAGCAGTACTTC,CASLPGLPPYEQYF
TRBJ2-5,TRBV6-5,NA,few,TGTGCCAGCAGTTACTCGGTCGTCGTCGGCGGGAAGACCCAGTACTTC,CASSYSVVVGGKTQYF
TRBJ2-2,TRBV30,TRBD2,few,TGTGCCTGGAGTACGATACTAGCGGACACCGGGGAGCTGTTTTTT,CAWSTILADTGELFF
TRBJ1-5,TRBV2,NA,NA,TGTGCCAGCAGTAGACAGATGAGCAATCAGCCCCAGCATTTT,CASSRQMSNQPQHF
TRBJ2-5,TRBV11-2,TRBD1,few,TGTGCCAGCAGCCCGAGGCCGGGACAGGAAGAGACCCAGTACTTC,CASSPRPGQEETQYF
TRBJ2-2,TRBV6-6,TRBD1,few,TGTGCCAGCAGCTGGCTACAGGGGGCATCGACCGGGGAGCTGTTTTTT,CASSWLQGASTGELFF
TRBJ1-2,TRBV5-4,TRBD1,few,TGTGCCAGCAGCGCCGGGACAGGGAGTGGCTACACCTTC,CASSAGTGSGYTF
TRBJ2-1,TRBV9,NA,NA,TGTGCCAGCAGCGTAGGGGCGGGAATCTCTTCCAATGAGCAGTTCTTC,CASSVGAGISSNEQFF
TRBJ1-2,TRBV30,TRBD1,NA,TGTGCCTGGAGGGAAGACAGGGGGCGCGGTGGCTACACCTTC,CAWREDRGRGGYTF
TRBJ2-7,TRBV6-6,TRBD2,few,TGTGCCAGCAGTCCCCTTAGGGGCGGGAGGGTCCACGAGCAGTACTTC,CASSPLRGGRVHEQYF
TRBJ2-7,TRBV2,NA,few,TGTGCCAGCAGGGCAGGGGCCTACGAGCAGTACTTC,CASRAGAYEQYF
TRBJ2-3,TRBV7-2,TRBD2,few,TGTGCCAGCAGCTTAGGAGGCGGGAGGCACACAGATACGCAGTATTTT,CASSLGGGRHTDTQYF
TRBJ2-1,TRBV2,NA,NA,TGTGCCAGCACGGGTTCGGCTGAGCAGTTCTTC,CASTGSAEQFF
TRBJ1-1,TRBV11-1,TRBD1,few,TGTGCCAGCAGCCCGCTCGACAGGGGGGCAACAGGTGGCACTGAAGCTTTCTTT,CASSPLDRGATGGTEAFF